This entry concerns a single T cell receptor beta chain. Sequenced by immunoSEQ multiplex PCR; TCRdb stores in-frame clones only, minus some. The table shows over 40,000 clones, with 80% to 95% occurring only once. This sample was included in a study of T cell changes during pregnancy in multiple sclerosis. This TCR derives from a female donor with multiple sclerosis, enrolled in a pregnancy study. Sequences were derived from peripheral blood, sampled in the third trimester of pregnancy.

The CDR3 sequence: CASSLWADGEQYF. For the CDR3, the DNA is TGTGCCAGCAGCTTATGGGCAGATGGCGAGCAGTACTTC. V is TRBV7-3 and J is TRBJ2-7; D ambiguous. This CDR3 spans 13 amino acids. Germline V lookup: CDR1 SGHTA, CDR2 FQGTGA. The ends were cut back, 2 bases at V and 6 bases at J, with 11 bases in the middle. The full variable domain, rest sourced from reference TRBV7-3 and TRBJ2-7, is GAGVSQTPSNKVTEKGKYVELRCDPISGHTALYWYRQSLGQGPEFLIYFQGTGAADDSGLPNDRFFAVRPEGSVSTLKIQRTERGDSAVYLCASSLWADGEQYFGPGTRLTVT.